This T cell receptor beta chain was documented in a study of identical twins listed by TCRdb under 2016. For the wider study: To test whether fetal clonotypes persist, the study used deep sequencing on TCR alpha and beta repertoires from monozygotic twins, unrelated adults of various ages, and cord blood. Replicate twin experiments were performed at different times using different library preparation protocols to rule out contamination.

Points the paper makes about the study in general: Recombination models systematically underestimated out-of-frame TCR alpha sharing in monozygotic twins but agreed with sharing between unrelated individuals. Invariant T cells such as MAIT and iNKT could partly confound zero-insertion analyses, although diverse VJ usage argued against such confounding for most clonotypes. In beta out-of-frame sequences, excess twin sharing was weaker, because having fewer shared sequences lowered the signal-to-noise ratio. Abundant cord blood beta clonotypes had fewer insertions, young adult naive repertoires showed a similar but weaker trend, and memory repertoires showed no such trend. Compared with coincidental sharing between unrelated individuals, out-of-frame TCR alpha sequences shared between twins had an excess of sequences with low generation probability. Because the same donors could not be followed over many years, the conclusions relied on cross-sectional statistical analysis.

All donors were healthy Caucasians. Three pairs of female monozygotic twins, all aged roughly 18 to 29 years, were included in the twin cohort. Positive isolation kits from Invitrogen were used to isolate CD4+ and CD8+ T cell populations. In regard to this clonotype: Its antigen remains unidentified. No base quality information exists; no much larger clone differs at one position.

V is shortened by 3 bases, J by 1 base, and the region joining them spans 10 bases. The CDR3 goes from the cysteine to the phenylalanine over 14 residues. The kept DNA is CDR3 alone, 42 bases in frame from the first base. From the germline V gene (reference sequence), CDR1 is LNHNV and CDR2 is YYDKDF. The method behind the library was 5' RACE. TCRdb records Illumina HiSeq 2000 as the sequencer. A universal primer binding site was introduced by template switching, and a unique molecular identifier was present in the final cDNA, enabling accurate counting of TCR cDNA molecules. Specific primers in the conserved constant-segment region were used to synthesize first-strand cDNA for the TCR alpha and beta chains. To control for contamination, every cDNA library carried two barcodes: a SMART-Mk sample barcode plus Illumina barcodes. TruSeq adapter sequences, together with Illumina sample barcodes, were added in two successive PCR steps. The Illumina HiSeq platform was used with custom primers to sequence TCR alpha and beta cDNA libraries. The authors processed their data as follows. Raw reads were processed with MiGEC to extract unique molecular identifiers, and MiXCR was used to determine CDR3 positions. Recombination models were inferred per individual with the repgenHMM and IGoR tools using an EM algorithm. Shared clonotypes were analyzed with the tcR package in R, and sharing was normalized by the product of cloneset sizes. Out-of-frame nonproductive sequences were analyzed to study raw recombination free of thymic and clonal selection effects. The public reads were run again by TCRdb, first through fastp at Q25 and then through MiXCR, and only productive beta chains were kept. Each entry merges the rows of one CDR3 protein and shows their most common DNA and genes. These V and J calls derive from TCRdb rather than the authors' analysis. This sample holds some 240,000 distinct CDR3 sequences; roughly 8.7% were observed only once. The ten largest account for 2.5% to 3.5% of the sample.

This sample also appeared in a second study, on yellow fever vaccine responses in identical twins. The second study reports: The T cell response to vaccination in identical twins was reported by the authors to appear partly convergent and partly personalized. Focusing on identical twins, the study followed the T cell clones that responded to the vaccine, and did so with precision.

This TCR derives from a woman younger than 35 in good health. The source material was CD8+ T cells sorted from blood. Recombination connected TRBV15 to TRBJ2-7, and TRBD1 may be the D gene, going by 7 matching bases. The sequence in DNA is TGTGCCACCAGCAGCAGGGGGGCTTCCTACGAGCAGTACTTC. Protein translation: CATSSRGASYEQYF.